This TCR beta chain was recovered during a study of blood T cells in healthy people across ages. Study at large: Template switching caught about one barcoded beta molecule for each two T cells.

Primed by a sample-barcoded 5' primer and a J-beta primer mix, a second PCR proceeded for about 7 to 11 cycles. From the 5' RACE reads, TCRdb called clonotypes with MiXCR, one entry per CDR3 protein. The sample has roughly 1,100,000 distinct CDR3 sequences, 20% to 25% seen once; the top ten hold about 0.69%. Donors ranged from roughly 6 to 100 years old and were healthy Caucasians in Russia. Germline loops: CDR1 WNHNN, CDR2 SYGVQD (reference sequence). The V gene end was trimmed by 4 bases and the J gene end by 6 bases; junction bases not matched to a gene: 7. The CDR3 covers 15 residues. These same records also appear under a second study, on T cells of mothers and their children. This second study says: The authors used all extracted RNA for cDNA synthesis, at approximately 1.5 ug per 15 ul. When mothers and children were related, their normalized repertoire overlap, which was always slightly higher, did not differ significantly from that of unrelated pairs.

The source of this sequence is a girl between 2 and 10 years old in good health. Sequenced: blood. This rearrangement joins TRBV10-1 to TRBJ2-1; 9 bases fit TRBD2. The CDR3 is CASSGGPSGINEQFF. The CDR3 coding sequence is TGCGCCAGCAGTGGGGGGCCTAGCGGGATCAATGAGCAGTTCTTC.